What follows are 25 T cell receptor beta chains derived from one specimen sequenced in a study of cytomegalovirus exposure and HLA in healthy donors. Primers: 60 Vbeta forward and 13 Jbeta reverse. Sequenced by immunoSEQ multiplex PCR; TCRdb stores in-frame clones only, minus some. This sample has about 96,000 clones, with approximately 79% found just once. Sequenced sample: PBMCs. The receptor source for this set is a young man in good health and CMV-seronegative.

This clone has a handful of counts. The V and J genes are TRBV7-9 and TRBJ2-7; the match to TRBD2 covers 10 bases. This CDR3 has 17 residues. Trimming removed 3 bases from V and 1 base from J; junction bases left unmatched: 9. Germline V CDR1 and CDR2: SEHNR, FQNEAQ (reference sequence). Here the CDR3 reads CASSFGSLAGESYEQYF. CDR3 coding DNA: TGTGCCAGCAGCTTCGGCTCCCTAGCGGGGGAATCCTACGAGCAGTACTTC.

This rearrangement joins TRBV5-1 to TRBJ2-1; TRBD2 is a possible D gene (5 bases). Trimming stripped 4 bases from V and 3 bases from J, with 17 bases between. This CDR3 has 16 residues. The germline gives CDR1 SGHRS, CDR2 YFSETQ. This CDR3 is CASSPHLTGNYNEQFF. The CDR3 DNA is TGCGCCAGCAGCCCACACTTAACCGGGAACTACAATGAGCAGTTCTTC. The whole variable domain, remainder taken from reference TRBV5-1 and TRBJ2-1, is KAGVTQTPRYLIKTRGQQVTLSCSPISGHRSVSWYQQTPGQGLQFLFEYFSETQRNKGNFPGRFSGRQFSNSRSEMNVSTLELGDSALYLCASSPHLTGNYNEQFFGPGTRLTVL.

The V gene is TRBV11-2, the J gene TRBJ2-7; TRBD2 aligns across 9 bases. The CDR3 sequence is 16 residues long. Germline CDR1 and CDR2: SGHAT and FQNNGV. The V segment lost 4 bases and the J segment 6 bases; nucleotides outside the gene matches: 13. In DNA, the CDR3 is TGTGCCAGCAGCTCCGCCGAGGGCCTAGCGGGGATCGAGCAGTACTTC. Translated, it gives CASSSAEGLAGIEQYF.

This chain uses TRBV10-2 with TRBJ2-2, with TRBD2 matching 10 bases. The CDR3 sequence is 18 residues long. V trimming: 1 base; J trimming: 1 base; junction bases outside the gene matches: 6. Looked up from germline, CDR1 is WSHSY and CDR2 is SAAADI. CDR3 in amino acids: CASSEFASGGGNTGELFF. Written as DNA, the CDR3 is TGCGCCAGCAGTGAGTTTGCTAGCGGGGGAGGGAACACCGGGGAGCTGTTTTTT.

This clone was seen only a few times. This rearrangement joins TRBV19 to TRBJ1-4, with TRBD1 as a possible D gene (5 bases). Germline V lookup: CDR1 LNHDA, CDR2 SQIVND (reference sequence). V dropped 5 bases and J dropped 8 bases, with 15 bases sitting between them. The CDR3 totals 14 residues. The CDR3 region is CASSGGGRGEKLFF. CDR3 nucleotides: TGTGCCAGTAGTGGGGGGGGGAGAGGAGAAAAACTGTTTTTT.

The chain uses TRBV15 and TRBJ2-2; TRBD2 matches 7 bases. Germline-derived CDR1 and CDR2 are LNHNV and YYDKDF (reference sequence). J lost 0 bases, V lost 7 bases, and 8 bases had no gene match. The CDR3 contains 16 residues. The CDR3 is CATKGGLPANTGELFF. CDR3 nucleotides: TGTGCCACCAAGGGAGGGTTACCAGCGAACACCGGGGAGCTGTTTTTT.

The sample holds a few counts of this clone. DNA of the CDR3: TGTGCCAGCAGACCCGACAAGTACGAGCAGTACTTC. Its protein product is CASRPDKYEQYF. The V gene is TRBV2, the J gene TRBJ2-7, with D hard to call. V lost 6 bases and J lost 4, with 10 bases in between. Per the germline V gene, CDR1 is SNHLY and CDR2 is FYNNEI. The CDR3 has 12 residues. Using reference TRBV2 and TRBJ2-7 for the parts outside the CDR3, the full variable domain is EPEVTQTPSHQVTQMGQEVILRCVPISNHLYFYWYRQILGQKVEFLVSFYNNEISEKSEIFDDQFSVERPDGSNFTLKIRSTKLEDSAMYFCASRPDKYEQYFGPGTRLTVT.

The chain employs TRBV13 and TRBJ1-2; 10 positions match TRBD1. The CDR3 consists of 14 residues. Unmatched junction bases numbered 8, after V lost 8 bases and J lost 5 bases. The germline gives CDR1 PRHDT, CDR2 FYEKMQ (reference sequence). DNA of the CDR3: TGTGCCAGCCTCAGACAGGGGGCAGGGTATGGCTACACCTTC. Protein product: CASLRQGAGYGYTF. The full variable domain, in which reference TRBV13 and TRBJ1-2 provide the parts outside the CDR3, is AAGVIQSPRHLIKEKRETATLKCYPIPRHDTVYWYQQGPGQDPQFLISFYEKMQSDKGSIPDRFSAQQFSDYHSELNMSSLELGDSALYFCASLRQGAGYGYTFGSGTRLTVV.

The table lists this clone with a few counts. This chain connects TRBV7-2 to TRBJ1-4; the D gene is possibly TRBD1 (6 bases). Trimming removed 3 bases from V and 7 bases from J, with 15 bases in between. Germline CDR1 is SGHTA and CDR2 is FQGNSA. The CDR3 consists of 15 residues. The CDR3 sequence: CASSLHLQGFEKLFF. As DNA, the CDR3 is TGTGCCAGCAGCTTGCATCTACAGGGATTTGAAAAACTGTTTTTT.

This clone has just a few counts. V usage is TRBV4-1 and J usage is TRBJ2-3; 7 bases map to TRBD2. V shed 5 bases and J 8 bases; nucleotides not matched to a gene: 4. This CDR3 region has 12 residues. Germline V gives CDR1 MGHRA, CDR2 YSYEKL. The CDR3 DNA follows: TGCGCCAGCAGCGAACCGGGGGGTACGCAGTATTTT. This encodes CASSEPGGTQYF.

This clone was counted between two and nine times. The CDR3 nucleotides are TGTGCCACCAGCGCCCCCCGAGGACTTCGGGCCGAGAAACAAGAGACCCAGTACTTC. It codes for CATSAPRGLRAEKQETQYF. The chain couples TRBV15 to TRBJ2-5, with D tentatively TRBD2 (5 bases). V was pared by 5 bases and J by 2 bases, with 27 bases between. The CDR3 runs 19 residues. Germline-derived CDR1 and CDR2 are LNHNV and YYDKDF (reference sequence).

This clone came up a few times. This chain uses TRBV30 with TRBJ2-2; 9 positions match TRBD1. The J segment lost 1 base and the V segment lost 4 bases, leaving 7 bases of the junction unmatched. In germline, CDR1 is GTSNPN, CDR2 SVGIG (reference sequence). The CDR3 contains 16 residues. DNA of the CDR3: TGTGCCTGGACCCCCCTGGGACAGGGGAACACCGGGGAGCTGTTTTTT. Residues: CAWTPLGQGNTGELFF.

The chain uses TRBV6-1 and TRBJ1-2, with 7 bases fitting TRBD1. J was trimmed by 2 bases and V by 5 bases; bases with no gene match: 2. The CDR3 loop spans 13 amino acids. CDR1 and CDR2 from the germline V gene are MNHNS and SASEGT. The chain's CDR3 is CASSLTGNYGYTF. The CDR3 nucleotides read TGTGCCAGCAGTTTGACAGGGAACTATGGCTACACCTTC.

The rearrangement joins TRBV6-5 to TRBJ1-5, with a weak D call TRBD1 (5 bases). V lost 0 bases, J lost 6 bases, and 12 bases lay in between. This CDR3 region has 15 residues. Germline V CDR1 and CDR2: MNHEY, SVGAGI. CDR3 sequence (DNA): TGTGCCAGCAGTTACTCACCGGCGGGGGGTCAGCCCCAGCATTTT. Translation gives CASSYSPAGGQPQHF.

The chain uses TRBV9 and TRBJ2-5, with D perhaps TRBD1 (5 bases). Looked up from germline, CDR1 is SGDLS and CDR2 is YYNGEE. With 0 bases removed from V and 5 bases from J, the gap between germline ends came to 17 bases. The length of the CDR3 is 16 residues. DNA of the CDR3: TGTGCCAGCAGCGTAGAAGGGGCAGCAAGTAGGGAGACCCAGTACTTC. Amino acid sequence: CASSVEGAASRETQYF.

The V gene is TRBV5-1, the J gene TRBJ2-7; maybe TRBD2 (5 bases). V was pared by 1 base and J by 9 bases, with 14 bases between. The CDR3 is 13 residues long. Looked up from germline, CDR1 is SGHRS and CDR2 is YFSETQ. The CDR3 reads CASSLRAREGQYF. The CDR3 nucleotides read TGCGCCAGCAGCTTGCGGGCCCGGGAAGGGCAGTACTTC.

In its sample, this clone was seen a few times. The V and J genes are TRBV2 and TRBJ1-5; D possibly corresponds to TRBD1 (5 bases). Trimming removed 1 base at V and 0 bases at J, with 10 bases between. Germline V gives CDR1 SNHLY, CDR2 FYNNEI. The CDR3 is 16 residues long. The CDR3, as DNA: TGTGCCAGCAGTGAAGACCCGGGGGATAGCAATCAGCCCCAGCATTTT. Encoded protein: CASSEDPGDSNQPQHF.

This chain's CDR3 is CAWSTGQANQPQHF. The CDR3 coding sequence is TGTGCCTGGAGTACCGGACAGGCCAATCAGCCCCAGCATTTT. The chain joins TRBV30 to TRBJ1-5, with 7 nucleotides matching TRBD1. With 2 bases clipped from V and 3 bases from J, the junction kept 4 bases outside the gene matches. CDR3 length equals 14 residues. Germline-derived CDR1 and CDR2 are GTSNPN and SVGIG (reference sequence).

The rearrangement joins TRBV7-9 to TRBJ2-7; 8 positions agree with TRBD2. V was clipped by 4 bases and J by 0 bases; unmatched bases: 2. Germline V gene data show CDR1 as SEHNR and CDR2 as FQNEAQ (reference sequence). The CDR3 loop spans 14 amino acids. CDR3 sequence reads: CASSSGGSSYEQYF. The CDR3 DNA is TGTGCCAGCAGCTCGGGGGGGAGCTCCTACGAGCAGTACTTC.

V and J are TRBV6-1 and TRBJ2-7, with 10 nucleotides matching TRBD1. Germline assignment: CDR1 MNHNS and CDR2 SASEGT. V gave up 2 bases and J gave up 5 bases; unmatched junction bases: 9. The CDR3 contains 16 residues. The CDR3: CASSEHAGTGVHEQYF. The DNA of the CDR3 is TGTGCCAGCAGTGAACACGCCGGGACAGGGGTCCACGAGCAGTACTTC.

This clone has a handful of counts. This chain joins TRBV4-1 and TRBJ2-7; 8 bases fit TRBD1. CDR1 is MGHRA and CDR2 is YSYEKL in the germline V gene. The V gene end was trimmed by 1 base and the J gene end by 4 bases; junction bases not matched to a gene: 3. The CDR3 spans 14 residues. The CDR3 region is CASSQVDRVYEQYF. For the CDR3, the DNA is TGCGCCAGCAGCCAAGTGGACAGGGTGTACGAGCAGTACTTC.

The chain links TRBV7-3 to TRBJ2-1, with 7 bases that match TRBD2. Trimming took 1 base from V and 0 from J; bases not matched to a gene: 3. Germline V gene sequence: CDR1 SGHTA, CDR2 FQGTGA. This CDR3 is 16 amino acids long. The CDR3 DNA follows: TGTGCCAGCAGCTTAAGAGCGGGGACCTCCTACAATGAGCAGTTCTTC. It yields the protein CASSLRAGTSYNEQFF.

This chain connects TRBV5-1 to TRBJ1-2; 10 nucleotides line up with TRBD1. After removal of 3 bases from V and 3 bases from J, the junction contained 2 bases not matched to a gene. Germline lookup yields CDR1 SGHRS and CDR2 YFSETQ. CDR3 length equals 14 residues. This chain's CDR3 is CASSSTGGDYGYTF. The CDR3 coding sequence is TGCGCCAGCAGCTCGACAGGGGGCGACTATGGCTACACCTTC.

The chain has TRBV6-1 and TRBJ2-4; TRBD2 aligns across 8 bases. Germline-derived CDR1 and CDR2 are MNHNS and SASEGT. V was pared by 2 bases and J by 3 bases, with 15 bases of the junction left unmatched. CDR3 length equals 19 residues. CDR3 nucleotide sequence: TGTGCCAGCAGTGAACAAATTGTTCGGGGGGGAGTCAGCAAAAACATTCAGTACTTC. This encodes CASSEQIVRGGVSKNIQYF.

The V call is TRBV4-1, the J call TRBJ2-7; maybe TRBD1 (8 bases). Trimming left V 0 bases short and J 4 bases short, with 22 bases between. Looked up from germline, CDR1 is MGHRA and CDR2 is YSYEKL. The CDR3 totals 18 residues. CDR3 sequence (DNA): TGCGCCAGCAGCCAAGAGGGGGGGCACGGGACAGGAGTTTACGAGCAGTACTTC. It codes for CASSQEGGHGTGVYEQYF.